What follows is one T cell receptor (beta chain) and its context. These data are taken from a study of blood T cell repertoires in COVID-19. This table comes from immunoSEQ multiplex PCR, and its TCRdb copy is limited to in-frame clones, with some not included. The sample yields a few hundred thousand clones, 88% seen once. The CDR3 has 13 residues. Germline CDR1 SQVTM, CDR2 ANQGSEA. Between the trimmed V and J ends, which lost 4 bases and 4 bases, there was a span of 13 bases. The source material was peripheral blood. The sequence was obtained from a man in his fifties or sixties who had recovered from COVID-19. J is TRBJ1-2 and V is TRBV29-1; D is perhaps TRBD1 (6 bases). The CDR3 loop is CSVARQELYGYTF. The CDR3 bases are TGCAGCGTTGCCCGACAGGAGCTCTATGGCTACACCTTC. Full variable domain (missing parts from reference TRBV29-1 and TRBJ1-2): SAVISQKPSRDICQRGTSLTIQCQVDSQVTMMFWYRQQPGQSLTLIATANQGSEATYESGFVIDKFPISRPNLTFSTLTVSNMSPEDSSIYLCSVARQELYGYTFGSGTRLTVV.